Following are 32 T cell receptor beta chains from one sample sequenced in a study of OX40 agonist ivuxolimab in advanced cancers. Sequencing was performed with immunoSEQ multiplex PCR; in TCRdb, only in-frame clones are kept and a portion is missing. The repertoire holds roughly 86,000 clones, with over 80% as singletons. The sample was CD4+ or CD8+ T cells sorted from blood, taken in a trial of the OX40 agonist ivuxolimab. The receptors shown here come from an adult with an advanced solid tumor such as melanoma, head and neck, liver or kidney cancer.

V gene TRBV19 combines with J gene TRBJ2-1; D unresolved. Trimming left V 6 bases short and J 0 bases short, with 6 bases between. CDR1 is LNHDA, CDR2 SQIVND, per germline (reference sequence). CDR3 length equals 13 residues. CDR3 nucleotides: TGTGCCAGTAGCAGAGCCTCCTACAATGAGCAGTTCTTC. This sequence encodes CASSRASYNEQFF.

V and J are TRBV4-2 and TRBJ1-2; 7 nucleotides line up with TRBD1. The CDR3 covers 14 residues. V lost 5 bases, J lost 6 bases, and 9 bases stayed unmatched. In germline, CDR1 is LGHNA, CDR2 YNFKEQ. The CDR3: CASSTRGREDGYTF. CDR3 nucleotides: TGTGCCAGCAGCACTAGGGGGCGGGAAGATGGCTACACCTTC.

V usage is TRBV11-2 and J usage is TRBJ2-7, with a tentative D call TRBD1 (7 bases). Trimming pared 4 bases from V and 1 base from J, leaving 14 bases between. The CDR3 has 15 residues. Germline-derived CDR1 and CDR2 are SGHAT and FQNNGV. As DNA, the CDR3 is TGTGCCAGCAGCTCCGGAGGGGGCAGGTCCTACGAGCAGTACTTC. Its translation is CASSSGGGRSYEQYF.

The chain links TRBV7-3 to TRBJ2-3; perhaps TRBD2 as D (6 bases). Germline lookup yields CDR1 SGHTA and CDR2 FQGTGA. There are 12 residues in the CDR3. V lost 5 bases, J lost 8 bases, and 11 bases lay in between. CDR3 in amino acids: CASSPDYFTQYF. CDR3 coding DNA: TGTGCCAGCAGCCCGGACTATTTTACGCAGTATTTT. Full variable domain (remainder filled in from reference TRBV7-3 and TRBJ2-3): GAGVSQTPSNKVTEKGKYVELRCDPISGHTALYWYRQSLGQGPEFLIYFQGTGAADDSGLPNDRFFAVRPEGSVSTLKIQRTERGDSAVYLCASSPDYFTQYFGPGTRLTVL.

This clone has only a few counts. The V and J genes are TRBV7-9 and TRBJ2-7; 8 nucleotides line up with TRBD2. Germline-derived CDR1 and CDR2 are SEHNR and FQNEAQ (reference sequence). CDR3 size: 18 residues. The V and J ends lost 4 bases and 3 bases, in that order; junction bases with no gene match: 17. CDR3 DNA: TGTGCCAGCAGCTCTCCGGGACTAGAGGGGTACGGCAACTACGAGCAGTACTTC. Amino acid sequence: CASSSPGLEGYGNYEQYF.

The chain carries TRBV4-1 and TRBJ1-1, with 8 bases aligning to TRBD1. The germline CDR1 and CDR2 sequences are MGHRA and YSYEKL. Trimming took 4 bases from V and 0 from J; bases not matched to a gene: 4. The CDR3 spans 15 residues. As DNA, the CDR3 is TGCGCCAGCAGCCCTCTACAGGGGGTGAACACTGAAGCTTTCTTT. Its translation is CASSPLQGVNTEAFF.

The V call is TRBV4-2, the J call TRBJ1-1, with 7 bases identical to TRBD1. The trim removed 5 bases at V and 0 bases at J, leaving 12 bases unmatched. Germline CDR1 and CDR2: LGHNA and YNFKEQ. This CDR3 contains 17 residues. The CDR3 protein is CASSVPTEGQMNTEAFF. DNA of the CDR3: TGTGCCAGCAGCGTACCAACCGAGGGACAGATGAACACTGAAGCTTTCTTT.

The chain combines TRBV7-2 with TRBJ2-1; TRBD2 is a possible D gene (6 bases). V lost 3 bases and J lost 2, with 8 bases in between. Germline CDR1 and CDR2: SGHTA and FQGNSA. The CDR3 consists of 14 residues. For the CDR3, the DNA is TGTGCCAGCAGCTTCTCTAGCGCCTACAATGAGCAGTTCTTC. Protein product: CASSFSSAYNEQFF.

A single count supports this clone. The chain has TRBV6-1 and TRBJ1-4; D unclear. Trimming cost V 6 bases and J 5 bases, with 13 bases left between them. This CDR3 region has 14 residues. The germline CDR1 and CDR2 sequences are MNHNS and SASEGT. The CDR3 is CASSLPYLNEKLFF. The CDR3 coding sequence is TGTGCCAGCAGCCTCCCTTACCTAAATGAAAAACTGTTTTTT.

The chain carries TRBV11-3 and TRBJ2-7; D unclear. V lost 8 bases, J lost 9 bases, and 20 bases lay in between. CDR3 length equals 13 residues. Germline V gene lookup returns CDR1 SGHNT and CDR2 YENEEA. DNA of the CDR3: TGTGCCAGCTCGATAGGAGCCCTAGACGCGCAGTACTTC. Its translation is CASSIGALDAQYF.

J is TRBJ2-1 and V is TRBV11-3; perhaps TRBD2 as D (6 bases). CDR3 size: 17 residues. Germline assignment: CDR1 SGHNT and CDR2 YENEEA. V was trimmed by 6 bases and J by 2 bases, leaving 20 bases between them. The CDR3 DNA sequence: TGTGCCAGCAGGGGGCTAGCGCCTGAGAACGCCTACAATGAGCAGTTCTTC. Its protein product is CASRGLAPENAYNEQFF.

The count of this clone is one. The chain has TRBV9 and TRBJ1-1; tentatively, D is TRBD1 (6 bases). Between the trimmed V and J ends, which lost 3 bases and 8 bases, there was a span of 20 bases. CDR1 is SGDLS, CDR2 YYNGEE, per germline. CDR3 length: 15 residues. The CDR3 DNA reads TGTGCCAGCAGCGGTGGGGCAGGGGCTTTCAGGGAAGCTTTCTTT. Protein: CASSGGAGAFREAFF.

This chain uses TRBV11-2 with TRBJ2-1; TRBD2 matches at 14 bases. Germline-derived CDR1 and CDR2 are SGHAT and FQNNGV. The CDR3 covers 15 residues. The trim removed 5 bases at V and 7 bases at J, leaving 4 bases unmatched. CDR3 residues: CASSPGTSGRNEQFF. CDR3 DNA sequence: TGTGCCAGCAGCCCCGGGACTAGCGGGAGAAATGAGCAGTTCTTC.

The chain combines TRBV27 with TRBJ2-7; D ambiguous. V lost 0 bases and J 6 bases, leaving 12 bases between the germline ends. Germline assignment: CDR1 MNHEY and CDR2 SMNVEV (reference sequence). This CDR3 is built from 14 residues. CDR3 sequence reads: CASSLSLGDPEQYF. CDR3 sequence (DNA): TGTGCCAGCAGTTTATCTCTGGGTGATCCCGAGCAGTACTTC.

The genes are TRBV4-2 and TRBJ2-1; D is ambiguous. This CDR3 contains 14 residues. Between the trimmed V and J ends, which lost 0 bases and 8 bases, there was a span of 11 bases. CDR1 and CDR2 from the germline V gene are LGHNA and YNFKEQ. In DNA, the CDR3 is TGTGCCAGCAGCCAAGACAGGTCTCGGGATGAGCAGTTCTTC. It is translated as CASSQDRSRDEQFF.

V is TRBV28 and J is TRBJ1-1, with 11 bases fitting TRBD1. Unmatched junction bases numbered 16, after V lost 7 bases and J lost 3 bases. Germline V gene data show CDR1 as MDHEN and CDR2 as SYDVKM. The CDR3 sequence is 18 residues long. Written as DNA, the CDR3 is TGTGCCAGCATCACCTCGGTGGACAGGGGGCCGGACGACACTGAAGCTTTCTTT. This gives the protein CASITSVDRGPDDTEAFF. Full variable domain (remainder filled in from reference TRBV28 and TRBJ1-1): DVKVTQSSRYLVKRTGEKVFLECVQDMDHENMFWYRQDPGLGLRLIYFSYDVKMKEKGDIPEGYSVSREKKERFSLILESASTNQTSMYLCASITSVDRGPDDTEAFFGQGTRLTVV.

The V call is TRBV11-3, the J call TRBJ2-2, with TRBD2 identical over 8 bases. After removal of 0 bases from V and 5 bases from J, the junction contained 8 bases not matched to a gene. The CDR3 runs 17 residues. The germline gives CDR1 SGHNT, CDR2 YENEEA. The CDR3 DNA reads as TGTGCCAGCAGCTTAGATGAAAGCGGGAGTGAGACCGGGGAGCTGTTTTTT. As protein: CASSLDESGSETGELFF.

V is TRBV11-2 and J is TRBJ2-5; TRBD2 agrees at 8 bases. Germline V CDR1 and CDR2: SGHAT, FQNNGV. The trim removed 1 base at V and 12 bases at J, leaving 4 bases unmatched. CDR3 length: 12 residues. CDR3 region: CASSLGGGPKYF. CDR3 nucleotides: TGTGCCAGCAGCTTAGGCGGGGGGCCCAAGTACTTC.

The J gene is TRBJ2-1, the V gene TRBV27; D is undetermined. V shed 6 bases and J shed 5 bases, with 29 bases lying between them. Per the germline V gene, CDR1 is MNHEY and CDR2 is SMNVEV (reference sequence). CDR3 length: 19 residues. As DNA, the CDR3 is TGTGCCAGCAGGCGACGCGCCGTGTACGGGCTAGTTAGGGACAATGAGCAGTTCTTC. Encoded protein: CASRRRAVYGLVRDNEQFF.

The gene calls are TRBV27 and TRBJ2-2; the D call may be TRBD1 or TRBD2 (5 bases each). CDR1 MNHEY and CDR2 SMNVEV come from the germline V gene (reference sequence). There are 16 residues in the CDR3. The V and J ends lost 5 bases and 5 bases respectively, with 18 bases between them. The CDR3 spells CASSPHGTLATGELFF. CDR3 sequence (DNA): TGTGCCAGCAGTCCTCACGGGACGCTTGCGACCGGGGAGCTGTTTTTT.

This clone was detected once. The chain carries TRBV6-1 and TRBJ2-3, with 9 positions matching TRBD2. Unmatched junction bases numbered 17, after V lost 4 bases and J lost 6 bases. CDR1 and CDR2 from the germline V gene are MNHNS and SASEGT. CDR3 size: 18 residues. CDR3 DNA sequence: TGTGCCAGCAGTGTTTTACGGCTAGCGGGATCCTCTAGGGATACGCAGTATTTT. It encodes CASSVLRLAGSSRDTQYF.

CDR3 protein: CASTGTSGSQTGELFF. Written as DNA, the CDR3 is TGTGCCAGCACCGGGACTAGCGGGAGTCAGACCGGGGAGCTGTTTTTT. The genes are TRBV2 and TRBJ2-2; 14 bases align to TRBD2. Germline CDR1 is SNHLY and CDR2 is FYNNEI. With V trimmed by 7 bases and J by 5 bases, 6 bases remained unmatched. The length of the CDR3 is 16 residues.

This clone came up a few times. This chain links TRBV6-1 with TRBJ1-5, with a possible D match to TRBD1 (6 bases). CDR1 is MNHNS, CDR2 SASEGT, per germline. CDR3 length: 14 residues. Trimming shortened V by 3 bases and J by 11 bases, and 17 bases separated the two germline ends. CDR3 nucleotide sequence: TGTGCCAGCAGTGAGGGGGGCCCCATCGCGACCCAGCATTTT. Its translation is CASSEGGPIATQHF.

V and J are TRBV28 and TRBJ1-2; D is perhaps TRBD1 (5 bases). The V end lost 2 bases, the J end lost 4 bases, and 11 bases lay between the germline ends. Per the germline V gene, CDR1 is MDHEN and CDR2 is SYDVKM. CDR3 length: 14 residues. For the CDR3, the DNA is TGTGCCAGCAGTTTAGTCAGGGCCCGCTATGGCTACACCTTC. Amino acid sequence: CASSLVRARYGYTF.

As DNA, the CDR3 is TGTGCCAGCAGCTTTCTGCAGGGGCAAGAGACCCAGTACTTC. Translated: CASSFLQGQETQYF. The rearrangement links TRBV7-8 to TRBJ2-5; TRBD1 might be the D (6 bases). The CDR3 sequence is 14 residues long. V was shortened by 3 bases and J by 2 bases, with 10 bases between the two germline ends. Germline V gene sequence: CDR1 SGHVS, CDR2 FQNEAQ. The full variable domain, rest sourced from reference TRBV7-8 and TRBJ2-5, is GAGVSQSPRYKVAKRGQDVALRCDPISGHVSLFWYQQALGQGPEFLTYFQNEAQLDKSGLPSDRFFAERPEGSVSTLKIQRTQQEDSAVYLCASSFLQGQETQYFGPGTRLLVL.

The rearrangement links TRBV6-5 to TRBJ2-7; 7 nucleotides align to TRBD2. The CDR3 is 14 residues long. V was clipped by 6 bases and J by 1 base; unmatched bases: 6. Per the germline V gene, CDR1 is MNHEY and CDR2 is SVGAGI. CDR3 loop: CASSQSGASYEQYF. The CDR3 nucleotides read TGTGCCAGCAGCCAGAGCGGGGCATCCTACGAGCAGTACTTC.

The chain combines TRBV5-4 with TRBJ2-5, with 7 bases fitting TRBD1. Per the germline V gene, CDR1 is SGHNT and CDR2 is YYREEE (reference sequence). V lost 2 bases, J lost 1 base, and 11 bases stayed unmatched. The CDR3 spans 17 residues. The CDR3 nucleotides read TGTGCCAGCAGCTTCGAGGACAGGACAGGACCCCAAGAGACCCAGTACTTC. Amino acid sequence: CASSFEDRTGPQETQYF. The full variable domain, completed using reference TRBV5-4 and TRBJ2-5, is ETGVTQSPTHLIKTRGQQVTLRCSSQSGHNTVSWYQQALGQGPQFIFQYYREEENGRGNFPPRFSGLQFPNYSSELNVNALELDDSALYLCASSFEDRTGPQETQYFGPGTRLLVL.

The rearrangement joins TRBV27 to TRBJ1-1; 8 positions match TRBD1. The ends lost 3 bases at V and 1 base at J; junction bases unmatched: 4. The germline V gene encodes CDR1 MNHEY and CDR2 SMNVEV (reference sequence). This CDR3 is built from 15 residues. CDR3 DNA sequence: TGTGCCAGCAGTTTGGCCGGGACAGGGAACACTGAAGCTTTCTTT. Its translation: CASSLAGTGNTEAFF.

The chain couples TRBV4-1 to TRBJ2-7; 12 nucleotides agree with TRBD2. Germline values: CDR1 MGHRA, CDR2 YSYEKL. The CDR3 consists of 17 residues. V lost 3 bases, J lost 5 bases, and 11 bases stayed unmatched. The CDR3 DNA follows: TGCGCCAGCAGCCATCCTAGCGGGAGGGGAGAGGGGCACGAGCAGTACTTC. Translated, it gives CASSHPSGRGEGHEQYF.

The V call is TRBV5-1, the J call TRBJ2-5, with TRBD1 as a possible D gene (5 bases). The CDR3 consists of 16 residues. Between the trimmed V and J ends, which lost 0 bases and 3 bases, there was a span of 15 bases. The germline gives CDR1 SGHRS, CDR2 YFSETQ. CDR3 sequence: CASSLVRTPQEETQYF. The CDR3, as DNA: TGCGCCAGCAGCTTGGTCAGGACCCCACAGGAAGAGACCCAGTACTTC.

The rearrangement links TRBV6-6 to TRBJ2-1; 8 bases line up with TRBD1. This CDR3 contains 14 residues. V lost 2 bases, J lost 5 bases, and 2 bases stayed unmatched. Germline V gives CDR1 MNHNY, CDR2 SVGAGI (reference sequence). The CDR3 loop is CASSYLGQDNEQFF. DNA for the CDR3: TGTGCCAGCAGTTACCTGGGACAGGACAATGAGCAGTTCTTC.

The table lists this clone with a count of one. DNA of the CDR3: TGCGCCAGCAGCCTGGGACAGGGTGACAATCAGCCCCAGCATTTT. Its translation is CASSLGQGDNQPQHF. The rearrangement uses TRBV5-1 and TRBJ1-5; TRBD1 matches at 9 bases. Germline-derived CDR1 and CDR2 are SGHRS and YFSETQ. The CDR3 loop spans 15 amino acids. V dropped 4 bases and J dropped 3; count of bases not matched to a gene: 5.